This is a list of T cell receptor beta chains from one sample in a study. TCRdb reprocessed the RT-PCR reads with MiXCR, giving one entry per CDR3 protein. The table includes more than 600,000 distinct CDR3 sequences, about 14% detected once. Sequencing was carried out using memory CD4+ T cells from blood. The receptors were sampled from a female donor in good health, serving as a healthy control. Each CDR3 is given with its conserved first and last residue. D genes are given only for firm matches. Clone size appears in some rows only: once, few, many, or a class for an expanded clone.

TRBJ2-1 | few | - | TRBV15 | 15 | TGTGCCACCAGCAGAGAGACCGGGCTTTACAATGAGCAGTTCTTC | CATSRETGLYNEQFF
TRBJ1-1 | many | - | TRBV6-1 | 12 | TGTGCCAGCAAGGAGTATCTCACTGAAGCTTTCTTT | CASKEYLTEAFF
TRBJ1-5 | - | TRBD1 | TRBV7-2 | 17 | TGTGCCAGCAGCTTGGTCGCGGCTACATCAGGGGGTCAGCCCCAGCATTTT | CASSLVAATSGGQPQHF
TRBJ1-4 | - | - | TRBV7-2 | 15 | TGTGCCAGCAGCTTTTACAGGGAGCCTAATGAAAAACTGTTTTTT | CASSFYREPNEKLFF
TRBJ2-1 | few | TRBD2 | TRBV6-1 | 15 | TGTGCCAGCAGTGACCCCAGACTAGCGGGAGGGGAGCAGTTCTTC | CASSDPRLAGGEQFF
TRBJ2-1 | many | - | TRBV7-9 | 14 | TGTGCCAGCAGCTTAGGACCCAGTTTACATGAGCAGTTCTTC | CASSLGPSLHEQFF
TRBJ1-2 | - | - | TRBV7-9 | 16 | TGTGCCAGCAGCTTAGCGCCGGGGGGATCCTCCCATGGCTACACCTTC | CASSLAPGGSSHGYTF
TRBJ2-3 | few | - | TRBV9 | 16 | TGTGCCAGCAGCGTAGGCGACTCAGCATCTGCCGATACGCAGTATTTT | CASSVGDSASADTQYF
TRBJ1-4 | - | - | TRBV5-6 | 13 | TGTGCCAGCAGCTTGGATACACAGGAAAAACTGTTTTTT | CASSLDTQEKLFF
TRBJ1-2 | - | - | TRBV10-3 | 13 | TGTGCCATCAGTGTACAGGAAAGCCCGCTCTACACCTTC | CAISVQESPLYTF
TRBJ2-5 | few | TRBD1 | TRBV7-2 | 15 | TGTGCCAGCAGCTTAGTCAGGGGGCCTGGGGAGACCCAGTACTTC | CASSLVRGPGETQYF
TRBJ2-7 | - | TRBD1 | TRBV28 | 15 | TGTGCCAGCACCTCTCACGGACAGGGGGCCGGCGAGCAGTACTTC | CASTSHGQGAGEQYF
TRBJ2-3 | few | TRBD2 | TRBV30 | 14 | TGTGCCTGGGATGTACTAGCGGGCACAGATACGCAGTATTTT | CAWDVLAGTDTQYF
TRBJ2-3 | many | TRBD1 | TRBV5-1 | 13 | TGCGCCTCCGGGACAGGGGTTACAGATACGCAGTATTTT | CASGTGVTDTQYF
TRBJ2-5 | many | TRBD2 | TRBV7-3 | 14 | TGTGCCAGCGGACTAGCGGTCCCTCCCGGGACCCAGTACTTC | CASGLAVPPGTQYF
TRBJ2-7 | few | TRBD1 | TRBV11-1 | 14 | TGTGCCAGCAGCGTTGACGGGACAGGCTACGAGCAGTACTTC | CASSVDGTGYEQYF
TRBJ2-7 | many | TRBD2 | TRBV10-2 | 16 | TGCGCCAGCTCGGCGACTAGCGGGAGTTACTCCTACGAGCAGTACTTC | CASSATSGSYSYEQYF
TRBJ2-1 | many | - | TRBV12-3/TRBV12-4 | 14 | TGTGCCAGCAGTTTAGGGACCTATTGGGATGAGCAGTTCTTC | CASSLGTYWDEQFF
TRBJ2-3 | few | - | TRBV5-4 | 13 | TGTGCCAGCAGCTTGCCTTTCACAGATACGCAGTATTTT | CASSLPFTDTQYF
TRBJ2-7 | few | - | TRBV18 | 15 | TGTGCCAGCTCACCACCGGGGGCAGAAACCTACGAGCAGTACTTC | CASSPPGAETYEQYF
TRBJ2-3 | few | - | TRBV25-1 | 16 | TGTGCCAGCAGTCAGCGGGGGACAGGGAGCACAGATACGCAGTATTTT | CASSQRGTGSTDTQYF
TRBJ2-1 | - | TRBD2 | TRBV28 | 16 | TGTGCCAGCAACCCTTATGTTACTAGCGGGAGAAATGAGCAGTTCTTC | CASNPYVTSGRNEQFF
TRBJ1-2 | few | - | TRBV5-6 | 14 | TGTGCCAGCAGCTTGGGTCCCGACGACTCAGACTACACCTTC | CASSLGPDDSDYTF
TRBJ2-1 | - | TRBD2 | TRBV9 | 18 | TGTGCCAGCAGCGTAGCCGCCAGGACTAGCGGGACCCGTGATGAGCAGTTCTTC | CASSVAARTSGTRDEQFF
TRBJ2-1 | - | - | TRBV10-3 | 14 | TGTGCCATCAGTGATCCTCGGGATGGGGATGAGCAGTTCTTC | CAISDPRDGDEQFF
TRBJ2-3 | few | TRBD2 | TRBV6-1 | 16 | TGTGCCAGCACCCAGTTATTAACGCGGGAGTTGGCTACGCAGTATTTT | CASTQLLTRELATQYF
TRBJ2-3 | few | - | TRBV20-1 | 13 | TGCAGTGCAAAGGGGGATAGCACAGATACGCAGTATTTT | CSAKGDSTDTQYF